Following are 3 T cell receptor beta chains from one sample sequenced in a study of T cell responses to AZD1222 COVID-19 vaccine. The table came from immunoSEQ multiplex PCR; TCRdb's copy has only in-frame clones and leaves some out. Of 110,000 to 150,000 clones listed, approximately 83% are singletons. The specimen comprised peripheral blood, sampled on day 0 of AZD1222 vaccination. All receptors derive from an adult in good health.

As DNA, the CDR3 is TGTGCCAGCAGCCACGACAGGGCCTATGGCTACACCTTC. It specifies CASSHDRAYGYTF. The chain joins TRBV13 to TRBJ1-2, with TRBD1 matching 7 bases. Trimming took 5 bases from V and 4 from J; bases not matched to a gene: 4. The CDR3 sequence is 13 residues long. CDR1 PRHDT and CDR2 FYEKMQ come from the germline V gene (reference sequence).

The chain recombines TRBV14 with TRBJ1-5, with D possibly being TRBD1 (5 bases). Trimming took off 1 base at V and 6 bases at J, with 13 bases between the two ends. Germline CDR1 reads SGHDN; CDR2 reads FVKESK. The length of the CDR3 is 15 residues. The CDR3 region has the DNA TGTGCCAGCAGCCAAGGGGGCAGCCTAGGTCAGCCCCAGCATTTT. Protein sequence: CASSQGGSLGQPQHF.

This chain uses TRBV11-3 with TRBJ2-3, with D tentatively TRBD2 (6 bases). The germline CDR1 and CDR2 sequences are SGHNT and YENEEA. V was pared by 3 bases and J by 5 bases, with 12 bases between. The CDR3 runs to 14 residues. The CDR3 sequence is CASSFGGAGDTQYF. As DNA, the CDR3 is TGTGCCAGCAGCTTTGGAGGGGCCGGAGATACGCAGTATTTT.